Below, 12 T cell receptor beta chains from the same sample are listed, as sequenced in a study of technical replicates of blood from several donors. The assay was immunoSEQ multiplex PCR, and TCRdb's table has in-frame clones only and misses some. The data contain approximately 92,000 clones, approximately 95% of them singletons. Sequencing was performed on T cells isolated from PBMCs. These receptors were collected from a human donor in good health.

V is TRBV7-2 and J is TRBJ2-3; possible D gene TRBD1, 5 bases. This CDR3 contains 15 residues. Germline CDR1 reads SGHTA; CDR2 reads FQGNSA. The germline V and J ends were trimmed by 5 bases and 4 bases, with 16 bases remaining between them. CDR3: CASSLQGIGADTQYF. DNA for the CDR3: TGTGCCAGCAGCCTCCAGGGAATTGGGGCAGATACGCAGTATTTT.

The rearrangement uses TRBV9 and TRBJ2-1; no firm D call. The germline V gene encodes CDR1 SGDLS and CDR2 YYNGEE. V shed 6 bases and J shed 0 bases, with 13 bases lying between them. This CDR3 is 15 amino acids long. CDR3 sequence (DNA): TGTGCCAGCACGAGGCTAGATCGCTCCTACAATGAGCAGTTCTTC. It translates to CASTRLDRSYNEQFF.

The genes are TRBV5-6 and TRBJ2-3, with D maybe TRBD2 (7 bases). This CDR3 region has 12 residues. Germline V lookup: CDR1 SGHDT, CDR2 YYEEEE. Deletions cut 2 bases from V and 9 bases from J, with 10 bases between. In nucleotides, the CDR3 is TGTGCCAGCAGCTTTACGGGGGGCACGCAGTATTTT. It translates to CASSFTGGTQYF. Full variable domain (missing parts from reference TRBV5-6 and TRBJ2-3): DAGVTQSPTHLIKTRGQQVTLRCSPKSGHDTVSWYQQALGQGPQFIFQYYEEEERQRGNFPDRFSGHQFPNYSSELNVNALLLGDSALYLCASSFTGGTQYFGPGTRLTVL.

The chain employs TRBV1 and TRBJ1-5. TRBV1 is a recognized pseudogene. The CDR3 is 15 residues long. DNA of the CDR3: TGCACCAGCAGCGGCCCTAAGGAGGAGGGTCAGCCCCAGCATTTT. Protein sequence: CTSSGPKEEGQPQHF.

This clone has just one count. The chain carries TRBV2 and TRBJ2-7, with a weak D call TRBD2 (5 bases). Trimming left V 5 bases short and J 3 bases short, with 8 bases between. The CDR3 sequence is 12 residues long. Per germline, CDR1 SNHLY and CDR2 FYNNEI. The chain's CDR3 is CASSRADYEQYF. Written as DNA, the CDR3 is TGTGCCAGCAGTAGAGCGGACTACGAGCAGTACTTC.

The chain uses TRBV9 and TRBJ2-1, with 8 bases fitting TRBD2. This CDR3 has 13 amino acids. Germline CDR1 is SGDLS and CDR2 is YYNGEE. Trimming took 1 base from V and 7 from J; bases not matched to a gene: 1. For the CDR3, the DNA is TGTGCCAGCAGCGTAACTAGCGGTAATGAGCAGTTCTTC. It yields the protein CASSVTSGNEQFF.

The chain uses TRBV29-1 and TRBJ2-7, with 7 positions matching TRBD1. This CDR3 comprises 14 residues. With V trimmed by 4 bases and J by 4 bases, 10 bases remained unmatched. Germline-derived CDR1 and CDR2 are SQVTM and ANQGSEA. The CDR3 DNA reads as TGCAGCGTTGCTACATCAGGGGGTACGTACGAGCAGTACTTC. Translated, it gives CSVATSGGTYEQYF.

This sequence joins TRBV28 and TRBJ1-5; 8 bases agree with TRBD1. Germline V CDR1 and CDR2: MDHEN, SYDVKM. The CDR3 contains 14 residues. V shed 7 bases, J shed 6 bases, and the junction held 8 bases outside the gene matches. The CDR3 coding sequence is TGTGCCAGCAAACCTTCAGGGGGCGGTCAGCCCCAGCATTTT. It codes for CASKPSGGGQPQHF.

The chain carries TRBV5-6 and TRBJ2-3, with D possibly matching TRBD2 (6 bases). V lost 4 bases and J 3 bases, leaving 15 bases between the germline ends. The CDR3 totals 15 residues. Germline values: CDR1 SGHDT, CDR2 YYEEEE. The CDR3 sequence: CASSPLLRETDTQYF. CDR3 in DNA: TGTGCCAGCAGCCCATTGTTGCGGGAAACAGATACGCAGTATTTT.

The genes are TRBV7-9 and TRBJ2-3; 9 nucleotides match TRBD2. The junction had 7 bases not matched to a gene; V was cut back by 3 bases and J by 6 bases. The CDR3 consists of 15 residues. Per the germline V gene, CDR1 is SEHNR and CDR2 is FQNEAQ (reference sequence). The CDR3 reads CASSLLAGMFDTQYF. The CDR3 DNA reads as TGTGCCAGCAGCTTGCTAGCGGGAATGTTTGATACGCAGTATTTT.

The chain joins TRBV6-6 to TRBJ1-1; 9 positions match TRBD1. CDR1 MNHNY and CDR2 SVGAGI come from the germline V gene (reference sequence). This CDR3 contains 13 residues. The J segment lost 11 bases and the V segment lost 5 bases, leaving 9 bases of the junction unmatched. The CDR3 nucleotides read TGTGCCAGCAGTGGGACAGGGTCCCGCGAGGCTTTCTTT. This codes for CASSGTGSREAFF.

The J gene is TRBJ2-7, the V gene TRBV6-1; tentative D call: TRBD2 (5 bases). In germline, CDR1 is MNHNS, CDR2 SASEGT. Trimming left V 4 bases short and J 1 base short, with 11 bases between. The CDR3 totals 14 residues. The CDR3 DNA is TGTGCCAGCAGTGCCGGGGTGCCATCCTACGAGCAGTACTTC. Encoded protein: CASSAGVPSYEQYF.